This TCR beta chain was captured in a study of T cells after yellow fever vaccination. Study-level points and caveats: Booster sampling recovered most clones from primary vaccination (approximately 96% CD4, roughly 86% CD8).

This clonotype was detected only a few times. As yet, its antigen is unknown. The V end was cut by 2 bases, the J end by 4 bases, with 10 bases between. Germline values: CDR1 SGHRS, CDR2 YFSETQ. CDR3 length equals 14 residues. As TCR cDNA was made by 5'RACE template switching, a universal primer site and UMIs were added. MiXCR was run by TCRdb on the 5' RACE reads, yielding one entry per CDR3 protein. Of hundreds of thousands of distinct CDR3 sequences in the sample, more than 8.5% were seen once. The TCR sequence derives from a man between 18 and 35 years old who received the YFV17D yellow fever vaccine. The input for sequencing was PBMCs, taken on the day of the first yellow fever vaccination. The chain couples TRBV5-1 to TRBJ2-1; unclear D gene. The CDR3 DNA sequence: TGCGCCAGCAGCTTCAATGGGGTTTACAATGAGCAGTTCTTC. Translation: CASSFNGVYNEQFF.